This T cell receptor (beta chain) was found in a study of OX40 agonist ivuxolimab in advanced cancers. TCRdb keeps only in-frame clones here, not all; method: immunoSEQ multiplex PCR. The sample holds more than 50,000 clones, roughly nine tenths seen once. Germline V lookup: CDR1 SGDLS, CDR2 YYNGEE. The CDR3 extends over 15 amino acids. V shed 0 bases, J shed 6 bases, and the junction held 7 bases outside the gene matches. The chain has TRBV9 and TRBJ2-3, with 7 nucleotides matching TRBD1. The sequences come from CD4+ or CD8+ T cells sorted from blood, collected in a trial of the OX40 agonist ivuxolimab. This receptor was taken from an adult with an advanced solid tumor such as melanoma, head and neck, liver or kidney cancer. CDR3 protein: CASSVDGTASDTQYF. CDR3 DNA sequence: TGTGCCAGCAGCGTAGACGGGACAGCCTCGGATACGCAGTATTTT.